These 21 T cell receptor beta chains share one sample of origin, sequenced in a study of graft-versus-host responses after intestinal transplantation. TCRdb keeps only in-frame clones here, not all; method: immunoSEQ multiplex PCR. In the table there are about 88,000 clones, around 90% of which are singletons. These receptors are not linked to any known antigen. The material sequenced was unstimulated CD4+ T cells sorted from spleen or lymph node cells, taken before intestinal transplant. These receptors were collected from a human donor who received an intestinal transplant.

This clone was seen a single time. The CDR3 sequence: CASSPPVIFVQYF. CDR3 in DNA: TGTGCCAGCAGTCCACCAGTAATTTTTGTGCAGTACTTC. The genes are TRBV28 and TRBJ2-7, with D unresolved. CDR1 MDHEN and CDR2 SYDVKM come from the germline V gene. CDR3 size: 13 residues. V lost 5 bases and J lost 9, with 17 bases in between.

The rearrangement links TRBV10-2 to TRBJ2-7, with D possibly being TRBD2 (6 bases). The CDR3 loop spans 13 amino acids. V was clipped by 4 bases and J by 3 bases, with 10 bases between them. Germline CDR1 is WSHSY and CDR2 is SAAADI. The CDR3, as DNA: TGCGCCAGCAGTGGCGGGGCCAACTACGAGCAGTACTTC. The encoded protein is CASSGGANYEQYF.

This clone was observed a few times. The chain is built from TRBV5-1 and TRBJ2-3; 10 nucleotides line up with TRBD2. CDR1 is SGHRS and CDR2 is YFSETQ in the germline V gene. The CDR3 extends over 13 amino acids. The V segment lost 6 bases and the J segment 4 bases; nucleotides outside the gene matches: 2. The CDR3 bases are TGCGCCAGCAACCTAGCGGGGGCAGATACGCAGTATTTT. Translating it yields CASNLAGADTQYF. Filled out from reference TRBV5-1 and TRBJ2-3, the complete variable domain reads KAGVTQTPRYLIKTRGQQVTLSCSPISGHRSVSWYQQTPGQGLQFLFEYFSETQRNKGNFPGRFSGRQFSNSRSEMNVSTLELGDSALYLCASNLAGADTQYFGPGTRLTVL.

The V and J genes are TRBV4-1 and TRBJ2-1; 7 nucleotides agree with TRBD1. This CDR3 spans 18 amino acids. J gave up 3 bases and V 1 base, and 12 bases lay outside the gene matches. From germline, CDR1 is MGHRA and CDR2 YSYEKL. CDR3 amino acids: CASSQARPRYRGYNEQFF. CDR3 DNA: TGCGCCAGCAGCCAAGCGCGTCCTAGGTACAGGGGCTACAATGAGCAGTTCTTC.

The rearrangement links TRBV9 to TRBJ2-7; TRBD2 matches at 7 bases. Germline CDR1 and CDR2: SGDLS and YYNGEE. The CDR3 spans 14 residues. V lost 0 bases and J lost 3; bases outside the gene matches: 3. Here the CDR3 reads CASSVGGGFYEQYF. The DNA of the CDR3 is TGTGCCAGCAGCGTAGGGGGGGGTTTCTACGAGCAGTACTTC.

This clone occurred a few times. The chain has TRBV6-5 and TRBJ2-1; a weak D match, TRBD1 (6 bases). The germline V gene encodes CDR1 MNHEY and CDR2 SVGAGI. CDR3 length equals 12 residues. Trimming pared 6 bases from V and 9 bases from J, leaving 12 bases between. CDR3 DNA: TGTGCCAGCAGCCAACAGGGAAGTGAGCAGTTCTTC. Its translation: CASSQQGSEQFF.

The gene calls are TRBV7-9 and TRBJ2-7, with 7 bases lining up with TRBD2. V shed 5 bases and J 0 bases; nucleotides not matched to a gene: 4. The CDR3 consists of 14 residues. Per germline, CDR1 SEHNR and CDR2 FQNEAQ (reference sequence). CDR3 region: CASSPPGGSYEQYF. CDR3 coding DNA: TGTGCCAGCAGCCCCCCGGGGGGCTCCTACGAGCAGTACTTC.

This CDR3 reads CASGNREATEAFF. In nucleotides, the CDR3 is TGTGCCAGCGGCAACAGGGAAGCCACTGAAGCTTTCTTT. V usage is TRBV7-2 and J usage is TRBJ1-1; TRBD1 might be the D (6 bases). The CDR3 runs 13 residues. The germline CDR1 and CDR2 sequences are SGHTA and FQGNSA. Trimming stripped 8 bases from V and 4 bases from J, with 14 bases between.

The V and J genes are TRBV9 and TRBJ1-3; D gene ambiguous. This CDR3 has 14 amino acids. V lost 5 bases and J lost 0, with 9 bases in between. Germline CDR1 is SGDLS and CDR2 is YYNGEE. CDR3 amino acids: CASSDMISGNTIYF. Written as DNA, the CDR3 is TGTGCCAGCAGTGACATGATCTCTGGAAACACCATATATTTT.

The V and J genes are TRBV6-5 and TRBJ1-2, with D tentatively TRBD1 (6 bases). This CDR3 region has 13 residues. V lost 6 bases to trimming and J lost 4 bases, with 12 bases between them. Germline V gene sequence: CDR1 MNHEY, CDR2 SVGAGI. The CDR3 spells CASSRGGAYGYTF. CDR3 DNA: TGTGCCAGCAGCCGGGGGGGGGCCTATGGCTACACCTTC.

V is TRBV9 and J is TRBJ2-5, with 8 bases that match TRBD2. The CDR3 spans 14 residues. The germline CDR1 and CDR2 sequences are SGDLS and YYNGEE. Germline trimming cut 0 bases from V and 5 bases from J; bases unmatched to any gene: 3. In DNA, the CDR3 is TGTGCCAGCAGCGTAGATACGGGGGGGGAGACCCAGTACTTC. It encodes CASSVDTGGETQYF.

V and J are TRBV6-1 and TRBJ1-5; D is undetermined. The germline V gene encodes CDR1 MNHNS and CDR2 SASEGT. Trimming left V 5 bases short and J 6 bases short, with 11 bases between. The CDR3 spans 13 residues. The CDR3 protein is CASSYNGFQPQHF. CDR3 coding DNA: TGTGCCAGCAGTTATAACGGGTTTCAGCCCCAGCATTTT.

The rearrangement joins TRBV6-1 to TRBJ2-1; D call uncertain. The CDR3 runs to 14 residues. Trimming removed 2 bases at V and 10 bases at J, with 15 bases between. Germline CDR1 reads MNHNS; CDR2 reads SASEGT. CDR3 protein: CASSELSRYWEQFF. The CDR3, as DNA: TGTGCCAGCAGTGAACTGTCGAGGTATTGGGAGCAGTTCTTC.

This chain connects TRBV6-5 to TRBJ1-6, with 7 bases lining up with TRBD1. CDR3 length equals 16 residues. V shed 2 bases, J shed 10 bases, and the junction held 11 bases outside the gene matches. The V gene's germline CDR1 is MNHEY and CDR2 SVGAGI. CDR3 protein: CASSYRSQGRPSPLHF. Written as DNA, the CDR3 is TGTGCCAGCAGTTACAGGTCACAGGGGCGTCCATCACCCCTCCACTTT.

This clone was found a few times. This chain uses TRBV5-5 with TRBJ2-7, with 10 positions matching TRBD2. The J segment lost 4 bases and the V segment lost 4 bases, leaving 11 bases of the junction unmatched. Germline loops: CDR1 SGHKS, CDR2 YYEKEE (reference sequence). The CDR3 consists of 16 residues. The CDR3 spells CASSLPAGGPSYEQYF. CDR3 DNA sequence: TGTGCCAGCAGCCTCCCAGCGGGGGGGCCCTCTTACGAGCAGTACTTC.

The chain uses TRBV5-1 and TRBJ1-1; possibly TRBD1 for D (5 bases). V dropped 2 bases and J dropped 6 bases, with 17 bases sitting between them. Germline lookup yields CDR1 SGHRS and CDR2 YFSETQ. The CDR3 sequence is 15 residues long. The CDR3, as DNA: TGCGCCAGCAGCTTCGGGGGGATTGGTTTGTCTGAAGCTTTCTTT. Translating it yields CASSFGGIGLSEAFF.

This chain uses TRBV5-1 with TRBJ1-3; 7 bases are a match to TRBD1. The V and J ends lost 7 bases and 6 bases, in that order; junction bases with no gene match: 13. The CDR3 extends over 15 amino acids. The germline gives CDR1 SGHRS, CDR2 YFSETQ. CDR3 region: CASRKSTGNLNTIYF. The CDR3 DNA reads as TGCGCCAGCCGCAAATCGACAGGGAACCTAAACACCATATATTTT.

V and J are TRBV27 and TRBJ2-2, with D possibly TRBD1 on 6 matching bases. The CDR3 extends over 15 amino acids. Looked up from germline, CDR1 is MNHEY and CDR2 is SMNVEV (reference sequence). Deletions cut 3 bases from V and 6 bases from J, with 14 bases between. CDR3 sequence (DNA): TGTGCCAGCAGTTTGGGCAGGGGATTCGCCGGGGAGCTGTTTTTT. Its translation: CASSLGRGFAGELFF.

The rearrangement joins TRBV27 to TRBJ2-6; D remains ambiguous. V was cut by 6 bases and J by 0 bases, with 9 bases left in between. The CDR3 has 15 amino acids. CDR1 and CDR2 from the germline V gene are MNHEY and SMNVEV (reference sequence). Here the CDR3 DNA reads TGTGCCAGCAGCTACCAGGCCTCTGGGGCCAACGTCCTGACTTTC. Encoded protein: CASSYQASGANVLTF.

The chain carries TRBV5-1 and TRBJ1-6, with 9 bases aligning to TRBD1. Germline CDR1 SGHRS, CDR2 YFSETQ. The CDR3 consists of 14 residues. V lost 2 bases to trimming and J lost 8 bases; unmatched junction nucleotides: 2. DNA of the CDR3: TGCGCCAGCAGCTTTCGGACAGGGGATTCACCCCTCCACTTT. Translation gives CASSFRTGDSPLHF.

The genes are TRBV15 and TRBJ1-2; 9 bases map to TRBD1. V lost 0 bases, J lost 5 bases, and 7 bases stayed unmatched. CDR3 length equals 16 residues. Per germline, CDR1 LNHNV and CDR2 YYDKDF (reference sequence). The CDR3 DNA is TGTGCCACCAGCAGAGATAGGCAACAGGGGGCTTATGGCTACACCTTC. It encodes CATSRDRQQGAYGYTF. The full variable domain, rest sourced from reference TRBV15 and TRBJ1-2, is DAMVIQNPRYQVTQFGKPVTLSCSQTLNHNVMYWYQQKSSQAPKLLFHYYDKDFNNEADTPDNFQSRRPNTSFCFLDIRSPGLGDTAMYLCATSRDRQQGAYGYTFGSGTRLTVV.